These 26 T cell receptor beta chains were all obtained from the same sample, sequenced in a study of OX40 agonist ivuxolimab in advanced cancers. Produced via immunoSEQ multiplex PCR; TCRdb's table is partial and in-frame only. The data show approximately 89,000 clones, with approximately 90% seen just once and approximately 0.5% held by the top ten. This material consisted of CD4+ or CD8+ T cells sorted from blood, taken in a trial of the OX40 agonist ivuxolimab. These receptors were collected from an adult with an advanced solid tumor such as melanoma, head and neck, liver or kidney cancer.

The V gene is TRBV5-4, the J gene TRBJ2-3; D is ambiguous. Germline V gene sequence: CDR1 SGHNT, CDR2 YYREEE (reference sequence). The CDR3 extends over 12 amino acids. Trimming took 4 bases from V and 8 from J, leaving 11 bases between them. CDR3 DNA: TGTGCCAGCAGCCCCGATTGGGTTACGCAGTATTTT. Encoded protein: CASSPDWVTQYF.

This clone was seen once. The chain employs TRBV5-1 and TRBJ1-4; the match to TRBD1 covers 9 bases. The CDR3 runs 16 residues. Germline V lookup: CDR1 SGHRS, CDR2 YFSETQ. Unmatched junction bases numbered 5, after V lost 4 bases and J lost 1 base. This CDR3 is CASSTGQGLTNEKLFF. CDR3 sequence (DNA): TGCGCCAGCAGCACGGGACAGGGATTAACTAATGAAAAACTGTTTTTT.

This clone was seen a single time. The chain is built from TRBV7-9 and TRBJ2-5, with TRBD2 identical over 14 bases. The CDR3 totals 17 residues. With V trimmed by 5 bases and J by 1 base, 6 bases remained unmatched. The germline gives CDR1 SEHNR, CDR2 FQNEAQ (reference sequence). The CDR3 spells CASSPRTSGGPQETQYF. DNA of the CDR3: TGTGCCAGCAGCCCACGGACTAGCGGGGGGCCCCAAGAGACCCAGTACTTC.

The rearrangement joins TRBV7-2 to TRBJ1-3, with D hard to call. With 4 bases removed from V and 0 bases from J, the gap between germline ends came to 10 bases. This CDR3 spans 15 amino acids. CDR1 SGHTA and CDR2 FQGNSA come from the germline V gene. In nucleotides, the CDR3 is TGTGCCAGCAGCTATCAATCCTACTCTGGAAACACCATATATTTT. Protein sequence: CASSYQSYSGNTIYF.

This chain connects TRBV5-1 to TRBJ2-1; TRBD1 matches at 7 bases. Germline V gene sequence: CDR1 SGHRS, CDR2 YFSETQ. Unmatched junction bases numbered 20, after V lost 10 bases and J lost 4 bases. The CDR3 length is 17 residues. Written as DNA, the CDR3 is TGCGCCCCCGAGGGGGCTAGTGGGGGATCAAAATACAATGAGCAGTTCTTC. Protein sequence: CAPEGASGGSKYNEQFF.

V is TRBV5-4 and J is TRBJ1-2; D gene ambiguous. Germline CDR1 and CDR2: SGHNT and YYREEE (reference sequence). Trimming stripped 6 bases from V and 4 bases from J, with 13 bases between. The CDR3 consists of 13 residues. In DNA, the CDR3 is TGTGCCAGCACCGCGGACGGACTCTATGGCTACACCTTC. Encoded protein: CASTADGLYGYTF.

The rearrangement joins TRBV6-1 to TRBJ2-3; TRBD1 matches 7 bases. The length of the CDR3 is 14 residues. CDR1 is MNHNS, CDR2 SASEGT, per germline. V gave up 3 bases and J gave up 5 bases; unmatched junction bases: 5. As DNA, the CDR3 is TGTGCCAGCAGTGAGGGGACAGAACAAGATACGCAGTATTTT. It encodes CASSEGTEQDTQYF.

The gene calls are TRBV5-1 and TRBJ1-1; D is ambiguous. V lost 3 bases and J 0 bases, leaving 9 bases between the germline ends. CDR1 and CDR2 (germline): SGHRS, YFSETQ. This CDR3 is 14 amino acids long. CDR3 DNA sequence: TGCGCCAGCAGCTCGGACGGATTGAACACTGAAGCTTTCTTT. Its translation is CASSSDGLNTEAFF.

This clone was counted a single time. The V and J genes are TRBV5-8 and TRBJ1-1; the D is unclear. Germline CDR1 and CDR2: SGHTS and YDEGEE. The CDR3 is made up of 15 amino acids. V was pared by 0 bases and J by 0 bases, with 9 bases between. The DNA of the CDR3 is TGTGCCAGCAGCTTGGGCGGGCATTTGAACACTGAAGCTTTCTTT. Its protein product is CASSLGGHLNTEAFF.

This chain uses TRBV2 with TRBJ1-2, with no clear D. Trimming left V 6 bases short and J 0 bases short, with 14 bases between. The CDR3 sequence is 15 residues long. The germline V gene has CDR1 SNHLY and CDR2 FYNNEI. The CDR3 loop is CASREQTGSNYGYTF. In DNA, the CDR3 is TGTGCCAGCAGGGAGCAGACGGGTTCTAACTATGGCTACACCTTC.

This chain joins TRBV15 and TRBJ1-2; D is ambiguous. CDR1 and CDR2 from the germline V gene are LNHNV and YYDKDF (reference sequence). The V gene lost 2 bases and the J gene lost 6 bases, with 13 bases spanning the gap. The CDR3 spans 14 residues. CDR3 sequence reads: CATSRRREAHGYTF. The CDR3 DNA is TGTGCCACCAGCAGAAGGAGGGAAGCCCATGGCTACACCTTC. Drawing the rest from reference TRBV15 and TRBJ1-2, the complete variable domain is DAMVIQNPRYQVTQFGKPVTLSCSQTLNHNVMYWYQQKSSQAPKLLFHYYDKDFNNEADTPDNFQSRRPNTSFCFLDIRSPGLGDTAMYLCATSRRREAHGYTFGSGTRLTVV.

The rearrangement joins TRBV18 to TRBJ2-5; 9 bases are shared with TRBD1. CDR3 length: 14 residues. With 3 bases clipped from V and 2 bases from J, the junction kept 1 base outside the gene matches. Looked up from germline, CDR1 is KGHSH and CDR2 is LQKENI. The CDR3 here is CASSPGTGQETQYF. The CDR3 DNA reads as TGTGCCAGCTCACCCGGGACAGGGCAAGAGACCCAGTACTTC.

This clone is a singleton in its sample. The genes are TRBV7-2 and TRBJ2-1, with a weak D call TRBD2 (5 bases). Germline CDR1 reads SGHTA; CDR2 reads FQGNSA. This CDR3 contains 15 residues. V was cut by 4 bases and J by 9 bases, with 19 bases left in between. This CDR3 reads CASSWALASGSEQFF. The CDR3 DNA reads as TGTGCCAGCAGCTGGGCCCTAGCCTCCGGAAGTGAGCAGTTCTTC.

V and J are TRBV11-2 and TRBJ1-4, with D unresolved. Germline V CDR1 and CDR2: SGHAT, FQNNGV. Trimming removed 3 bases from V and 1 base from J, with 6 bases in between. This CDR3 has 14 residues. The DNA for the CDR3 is TGTGCCAGCAGCTTTGGAGGAACTAATGAAAAACTGTTTTTT. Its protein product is CASSFGGTNEKLFF.

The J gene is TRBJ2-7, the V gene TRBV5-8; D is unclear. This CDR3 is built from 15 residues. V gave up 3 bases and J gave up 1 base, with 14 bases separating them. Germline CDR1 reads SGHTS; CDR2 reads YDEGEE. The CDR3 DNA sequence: TGTGCCAGCAGCTCGATGGGCGGTGCTTCCTACGAGCAGTACTTC. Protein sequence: CASSSMGGASYEQYF. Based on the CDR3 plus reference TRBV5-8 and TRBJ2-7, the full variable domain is EAGVTQSPTHLIKTRGQQATLRCSPISGHTSVYWYQQALGLGLQFLLWYDEGEERNRGNFPPRFSGRQFPNYSSELNVNALELEDSALYLCASSSMGGASYEQYFGPGTRLTVT.

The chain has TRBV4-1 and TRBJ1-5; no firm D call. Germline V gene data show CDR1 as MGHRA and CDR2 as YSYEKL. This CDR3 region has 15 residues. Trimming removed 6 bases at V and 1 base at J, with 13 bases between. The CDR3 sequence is CASRKMAGSNQPQHF. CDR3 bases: TGCGCCAGCAGAAAGATGGCGGGGAGCAATCAGCCCCAGCATTTT.

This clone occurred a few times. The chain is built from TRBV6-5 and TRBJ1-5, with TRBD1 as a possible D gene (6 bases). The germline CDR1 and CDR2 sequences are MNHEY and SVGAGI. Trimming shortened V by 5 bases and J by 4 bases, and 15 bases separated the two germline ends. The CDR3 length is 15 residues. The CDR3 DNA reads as TGTGCCAGCAGTCATAGACAGGAGGTTAATCAGCCCCAGCATTTT. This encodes CASSHRQEVNQPQHF.

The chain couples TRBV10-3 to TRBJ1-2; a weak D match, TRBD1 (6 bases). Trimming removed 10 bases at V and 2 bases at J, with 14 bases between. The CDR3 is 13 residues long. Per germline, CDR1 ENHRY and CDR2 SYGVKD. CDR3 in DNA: TGTGCCACCGAGGGGGGTGGAAACTATGGCTACACCTTC. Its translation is CATEGGGNYGYTF.

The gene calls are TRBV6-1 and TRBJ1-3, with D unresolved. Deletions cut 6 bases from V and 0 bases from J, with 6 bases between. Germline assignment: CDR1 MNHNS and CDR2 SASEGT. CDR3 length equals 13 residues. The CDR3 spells CASRESSGNTIYF. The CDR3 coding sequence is TGTGCCAGCAGGGAGAGCTCTGGAAACACCATATATTTT.

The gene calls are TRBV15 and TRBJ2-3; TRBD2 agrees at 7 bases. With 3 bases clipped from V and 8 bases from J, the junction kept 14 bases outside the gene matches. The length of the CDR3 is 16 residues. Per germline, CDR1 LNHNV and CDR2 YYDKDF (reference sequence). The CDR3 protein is CATSSRAGPGDGTQYF. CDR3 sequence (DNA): TGTGCCACCAGCAGCAGAGCGGGACCAGGAGATGGTACGCAGTATTTT.

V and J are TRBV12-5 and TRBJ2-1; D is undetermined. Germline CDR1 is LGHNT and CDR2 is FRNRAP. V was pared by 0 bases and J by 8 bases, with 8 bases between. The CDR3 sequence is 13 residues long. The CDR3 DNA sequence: TGTGCTAGTGGTTTGGTACTTGGTGATGAGCAGTTCTTC. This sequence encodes CASGLVLGDEQFF.

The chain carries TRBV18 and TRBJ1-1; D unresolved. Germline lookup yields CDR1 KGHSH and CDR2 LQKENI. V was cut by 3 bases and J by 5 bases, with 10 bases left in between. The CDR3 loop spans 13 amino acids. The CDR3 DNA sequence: TGTGCCAGCTCACCCCCCTCAGGAACTGAAGCTTTCTTT. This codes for CASSPPSGTEAFF.

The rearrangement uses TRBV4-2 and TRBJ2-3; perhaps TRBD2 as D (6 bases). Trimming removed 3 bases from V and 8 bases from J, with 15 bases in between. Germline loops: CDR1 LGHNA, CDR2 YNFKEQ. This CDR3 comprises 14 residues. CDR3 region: CASSQDRLVGTQYF. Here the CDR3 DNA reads TGTGCCAGCAGCCAGGATCGACTAGTGGGTACGCAGTATTTT.

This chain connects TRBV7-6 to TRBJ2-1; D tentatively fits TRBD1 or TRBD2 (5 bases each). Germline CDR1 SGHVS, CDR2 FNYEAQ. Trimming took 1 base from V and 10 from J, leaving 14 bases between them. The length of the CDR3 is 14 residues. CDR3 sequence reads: CASSLERGRDEQFF. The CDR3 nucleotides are TGTGCCAGCAGCTTAGAAAGGGGAAGGGACGAGCAGTTCTTC. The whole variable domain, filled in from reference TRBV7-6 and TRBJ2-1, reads GAGVSQSPRYKVTKRGQDVALRCDPISGHVSLYWYRQALGQGPEFLTYFNYEAQQDKSGLPNDRFSAERPEGSISTLTIQRTEQRDSAMYRCASSLERGRDEQFFGPGTRLTVL.

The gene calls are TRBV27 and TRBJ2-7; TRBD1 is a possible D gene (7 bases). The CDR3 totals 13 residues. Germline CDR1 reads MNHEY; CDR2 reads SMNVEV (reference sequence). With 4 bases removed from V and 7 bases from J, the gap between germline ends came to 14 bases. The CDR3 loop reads CASSWRGPWEQYF. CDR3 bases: TGTGCCAGCAGTTGGAGGGGGCCTTGGGAGCAGTACTTC.

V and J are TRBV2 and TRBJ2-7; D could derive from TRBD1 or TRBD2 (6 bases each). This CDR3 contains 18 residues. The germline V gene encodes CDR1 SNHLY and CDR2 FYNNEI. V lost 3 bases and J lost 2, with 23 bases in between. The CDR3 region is CASSDTLRDRGPTYEQYF. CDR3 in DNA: TGTGCCAGCAGTGACACACTAAGAGACCGGGGGCCGACCTACGAGCAGTACTTC. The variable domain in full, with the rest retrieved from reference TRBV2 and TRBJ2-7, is EPEVTQTPSHQVTQMGQEVILRCVPISNHLYFYWYRQILGQKVEFLVSFYNNEISEKSEIFDDQFSVERPDGSNFTLKIRSTKLEDSAMYFCASSDTLRDRGPTYEQYFGPGTRLTVT.